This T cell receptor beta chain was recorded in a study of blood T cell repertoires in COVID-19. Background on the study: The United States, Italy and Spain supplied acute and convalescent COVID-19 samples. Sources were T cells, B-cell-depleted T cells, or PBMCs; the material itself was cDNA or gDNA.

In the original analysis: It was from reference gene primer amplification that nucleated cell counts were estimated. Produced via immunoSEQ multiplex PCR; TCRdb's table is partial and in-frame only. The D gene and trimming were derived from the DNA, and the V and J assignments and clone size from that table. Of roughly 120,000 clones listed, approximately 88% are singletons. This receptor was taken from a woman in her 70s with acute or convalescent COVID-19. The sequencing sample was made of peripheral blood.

The CDR3 here is CASSPDRGRRYTEAFF. The DNA of the CDR3 is TGTGCCAGCAGCCCGGACAGGGGGCGCAGGTACACTGAAGCTTTCTTT. The rearrangement uses TRBV5-6 and TRBJ1-1; 11 bases map to TRBD1. J lost 3 bases, V lost 4 bases, and 8 bases had no gene match. CDR3 length: 16 amino acids. Germline V gives CDR1 SGHDT, CDR2 YYEEEE. The variable domain in full, completed from reference TRBV5-6 and TRBJ1-1, reads DAGVTQSPTHLIKTRGQQVTLRCSPKSGHDTVSWYQQALGQGPQFIFQYYEEEERQRGNFPDRFSGHQFPNYSSELNVNALLLGDSALYLCASSPDRGRRYTEAFFGQGTRLTVV.